The rows below give T cell receptor beta chains drawn from one sample of a study of T cells in Graves' hyperthyroidism and ophthalmopathy. Using its own MiXCR run on the multiplex PCR reads, TCRdb lists one record per CDR3 protein. The sample includes roughly 510,000 distinct CDR3 sequences, 35% to 50% of them seen just once. The sequenced material came from peripheral blood or thyroid tissue (not recorded which). These receptor sequences come from an adult woman with Graves' disease, either hyperthyroidism or ophthalmopathy (not recorded which). CDR3s include the opening cysteine and the closing phenylalanine or tryptophan.

j_call cdr3_length v_call cdr3_aa
TRBJ1-2 12 TRBV10-3 CATSQGHSGNTF
TRBJ2-7 14 TRBV20-1 CSAPNRDFGYEQYF
TRBJ2-7 15 TRBV5-1 CASSFLPGQNYEQYF
TRBJ1-1 17 TRBV10-2 CASSQDTRQGGNTEAFF
TRBJ2-2 12 TRBV29-1 CSSLRGTGELFF
TRBJ2-5 16 TRBV12-3/TRBV12-4 CASSLSGTGDQETQYF
TRBJ1-2 12 TRBV7-2 CASSFQIYGYTF
TRBJ1-2 15 TRBV10-2 CASSHRTGTRYGYTF
TRBJ2-2 15 TRBV7-9 CASTSGRKNTGELFF
TRBJ2-2 18 TRBV19 CASSVAIGGRRRAGELFF
TRBJ2-7 14 TRBV5-1 CASSLDRPPYEQYF
TRBJ1-4 15 TRBV4-2 CASTPDRVSGEKLFF
TRBJ2-7 15 TRBV7-2 CASSLESWTAAEQYF
TRBJ1-3 16 TRBV7-6 CASSSRGGLSGNTIYF
TRBJ2-7 15 TRBV4-2 CASSQERDSSYEQYF
TRBJ2-7 14 TRBV20-1 CSAPIAGVSYEQYF
TRBJ2-2 14 TRBV5-6 CASSLATIAGELFF
TRBJ1-5 14 TRBV15 CATSRVGAGQPQHF
TRBJ2-7 12 TRBV10-2 CASGGQFYEQYF
TRBJ1-5 12 TRBV19 CACDRGYQPQHF
TRBJ2-2 17 TRBV6-6 CASSQARRGVTTGELFF
TRBJ1-3 14 TRBV2 CASSDWGSGNTIYF
TRBJ1-6 14 TRBV7-9 CASRIGRFNSPLHF
TRBJ1-3 14 TRBV10-3 CATRPDSIGNTIYF
TRBJ2-1 20 TRBV9 CASSVGSGLAGGPSRNEQFF
TRBJ1-1 11 TRBV10-3 CAIQGSTEAFF
TRBJ1-1 18 TRBV20-1 CSARRRDRGRGLRTEAFF
TRBJ1-1 16 TRBV7-8 CASYRGGAILNTEAFF
TRBJ1-2 15 TRBV7-8 CASSQAPGLGYGYTF
TRBJ2-7 13 TRBV29-1 CSVEARTGSEQYF
TRBJ1-5 15 TRBV5-1 CASSGGQGNDQPQHF
TRBJ2-7 13 TRBV6-6 CASRSIGLGEQYF
TRBJ1-1 14 TRBV4-2 CASSQERQNTEAFF